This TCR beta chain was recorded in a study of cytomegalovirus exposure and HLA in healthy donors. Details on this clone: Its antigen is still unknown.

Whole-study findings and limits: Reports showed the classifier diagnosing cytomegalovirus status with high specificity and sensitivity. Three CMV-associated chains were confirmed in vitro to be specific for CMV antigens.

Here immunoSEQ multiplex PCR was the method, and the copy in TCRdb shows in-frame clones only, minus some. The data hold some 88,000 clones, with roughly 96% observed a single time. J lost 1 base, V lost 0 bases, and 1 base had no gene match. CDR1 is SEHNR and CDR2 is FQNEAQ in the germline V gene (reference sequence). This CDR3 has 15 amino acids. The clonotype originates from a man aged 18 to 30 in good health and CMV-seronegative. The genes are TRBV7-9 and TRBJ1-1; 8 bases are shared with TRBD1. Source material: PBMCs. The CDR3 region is CASSLAGTGNTEAFF. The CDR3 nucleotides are TGTGCCAGCAGCTTAGCCGGGACAGGGAACACTGAAGCTTTCTTT. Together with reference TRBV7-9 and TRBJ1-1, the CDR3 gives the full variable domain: DTGVSQNPRHKITKRGQNVTFRCDPISEHNRLYWYRQTLGQGPEFLTYFQNEAQLEKSRLLSDRFSAERPKGSFSTLEIQRTEQGDSAMYLCASSLAGTGNTEAFFGQGTRLTVV.